Included here is one T cell receptor beta chain sequence, with context. The method was immunoSEQ multiplex PCR; TCRdb's version includes in-frame clones alone and lacks a portion of them. Among around 65,000 clones listed, 88% were seen once. Patients all relapsed after autologous stem cell transplantation, and there was variation in brentuximab vedotin exposure. The data originate from a study of PD-1 blockade in classical Hodgkin lymphoma. Looked up from germline, CDR1 is SGHTA and CDR2 is FQGNSA. Trimming took off 1 base at V and 4 bases at J, with 13 bases between the two ends. The CDR3 length is 15 residues.

This TCR came from a human donor with classical Hodgkin lymphoma. The sample here was peripheral blood mononuclear cells (PBMCs), taken at baseline. The chain is built from TRBV7-2 and TRBJ1-2; unclear D gene. The CDR3 loop reads CASSLDRTGSYGYTF. The CDR3 bases are TGTGCCAGCAGCTTAGACCGGACGGGCTCCTATGGCTACACCTTC.